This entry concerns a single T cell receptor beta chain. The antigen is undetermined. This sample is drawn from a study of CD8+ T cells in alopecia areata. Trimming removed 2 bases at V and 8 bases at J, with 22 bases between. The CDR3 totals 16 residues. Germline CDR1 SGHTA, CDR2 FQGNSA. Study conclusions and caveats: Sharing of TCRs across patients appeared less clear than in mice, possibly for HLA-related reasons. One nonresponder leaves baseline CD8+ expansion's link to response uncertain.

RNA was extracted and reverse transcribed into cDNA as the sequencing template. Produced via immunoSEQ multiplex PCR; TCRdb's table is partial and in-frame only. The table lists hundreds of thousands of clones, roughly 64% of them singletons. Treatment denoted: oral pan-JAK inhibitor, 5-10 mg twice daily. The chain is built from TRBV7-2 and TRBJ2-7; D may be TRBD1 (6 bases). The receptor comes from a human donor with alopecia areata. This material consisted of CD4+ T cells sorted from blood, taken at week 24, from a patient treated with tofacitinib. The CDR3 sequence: CASSLSARQALPKQYF. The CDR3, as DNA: TGTGCCAGCAGCTTAAGTGCGAGACAGGCCCTTCCCAAGCAGTACTTC.